This entry lists 5 T cell receptor beta chains sequenced from one sample in a study of blood T cell repertoires in COVID-19. Sequenced by immunoSEQ multiplex PCR; TCRdb stores in-frame clones only, minus some. The sample comprises some 49,000 clones, approximately 80% of which are singletons, and around 20% rests with the top ten. The sample consisted of peripheral blood. These receptors originate from a woman older than 75 with COVID-19, enrolled during active disease.

CDR3 coding DNA: TGTGCCAGCAGCTTAGCCTCTAGCGCCCACTACAATGAGCAGTTCTTC. Translation: CASSLASSAHYNEQFF. The rearrangement joins TRBV7-2 to TRBJ2-1; maybe TRBD2 (6 bases). V was cut by 0 bases and J by 3 bases, with 12 bases left in between. The germline gives CDR1 SGHTA, CDR2 FQGNSA. The CDR3 contains 16 residues.

The genes are TRBV30 and TRBJ2-7; 13 bases are shared with TRBD2. The CDR3 has 12 amino acids. Germline-derived CDR1 and CDR2 are GTSNPN and SVGIG (reference sequence). V shed 1 base and J 12 bases; nucleotides not matched to a gene: 3. CDR3 amino acids: CAWSAGLAGLYF. The CDR3 region has the DNA TGTGCCTGGAGTGCGGGACTAGCGGGGTTGTACTTC.

This clone showed up just once. V is TRBV27 and J is TRBJ2-1; 8 positions agree with TRBD2. Per the germline V gene, CDR1 is MNHEY and CDR2 is SMNVEV (reference sequence). The junction had 6 bases not matched to a gene; V was cut back by 7 bases and J by 4 bases. The CDR3 covers 14 residues. The CDR3 region is CASTPLAGYNEQFF. The CDR3 DNA reads TGTGCCAGCACCCCATTAGCGGGGTACAATGAGCAGTTCTTC.

The rearrangement links TRBV12-5 to TRBJ2-2; D not certain. CDR3 length: 13 amino acids. The V end was cut by 8 bases, the J end by 1 base, with 8 bases between. Per the germline V gene, CDR1 is LGHNT and CDR2 is FRNRAP. The CDR3 is CASSNRNTGELFF. The CDR3, as DNA: TGTGCTAGTAGTAACAGGAACACCGGGGAGCTGTTTTTT.

The CDR3 sequence: CASSQAGGDYSDEQFF. The CDR3 bases are TGTGCCAGCAGCCAAGCGGGAGGGGACTATTCTGATGAGCAGTTCTTC. The chain employs TRBV3-1 (or the pseudogene TRBV3-2) and TRBJ2-1; 8 nucleotides line up with TRBD2. Germline values: CDR1 LGHDT, CDR2 YNNKEL (reference sequence). This CDR3 spans 16 amino acids. V dropped 1 base and J dropped 8; count of bases not matched to a gene: 10.